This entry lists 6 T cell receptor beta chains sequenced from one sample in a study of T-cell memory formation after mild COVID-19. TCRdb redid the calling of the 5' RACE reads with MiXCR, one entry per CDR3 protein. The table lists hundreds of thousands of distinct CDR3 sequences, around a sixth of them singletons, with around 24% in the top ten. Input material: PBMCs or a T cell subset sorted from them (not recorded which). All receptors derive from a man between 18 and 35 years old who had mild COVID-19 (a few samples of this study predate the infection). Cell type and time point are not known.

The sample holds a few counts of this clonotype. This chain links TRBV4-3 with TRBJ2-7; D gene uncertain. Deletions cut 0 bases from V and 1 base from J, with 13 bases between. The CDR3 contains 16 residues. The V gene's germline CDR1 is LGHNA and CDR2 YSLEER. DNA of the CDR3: TGCGCCAGCAGCCAAGATTTGGCGACGTTATCCTACGAGCAGTACTTC. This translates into CASSQDLATLSYEQYF.

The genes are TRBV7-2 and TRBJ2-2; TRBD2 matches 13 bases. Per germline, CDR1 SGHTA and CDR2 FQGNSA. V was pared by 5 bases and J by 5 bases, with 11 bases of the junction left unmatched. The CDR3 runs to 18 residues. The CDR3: CASSPGTSGTSRTGELFF. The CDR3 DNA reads TGTGCCAGCAGCCCTGGGACTAGCGGGACGTCGAGAACCGGGGAGCTGTTTTTT.

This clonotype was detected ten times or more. CDR3 residues: CASSLQGAEEKLFF. CDR3 in DNA: TGTGCCAGCAGCTTACAGGGCGCGGAGGAAAAACTGTTTTTT. The chain combines TRBV5-4 with TRBJ1-4; tentative D call: TRBD1 (6 bases). Trimming pared 2 bases from V and 8 bases from J, leaving 13 bases between. Germline V gives CDR1 SGHNT, CDR2 YYREEE (reference sequence). This CDR3 contains 14 residues.

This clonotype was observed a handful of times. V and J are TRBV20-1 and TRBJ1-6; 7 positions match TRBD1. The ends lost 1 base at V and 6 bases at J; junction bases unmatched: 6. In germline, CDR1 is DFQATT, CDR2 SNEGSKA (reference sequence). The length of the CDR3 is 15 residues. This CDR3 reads CSARGGTAGNSPLHF. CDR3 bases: TGCAGTGCTAGAGGGGGGACAGCCGGTAATTCACCCCTCCACTTT.

The CDR3 is CASSPTGGPLGGYTF. The DNA of the CDR3 is TGTGCCAGCAGCCCGACAGGGGGTCCTCTCGGTGGCTACACCTTC. The J gene is TRBJ1-2, the V gene TRBV7-9; 9 bases agree with TRBD1. This CDR3 contains 15 residues. Trimming at V came to 5 bases and at J to 7 bases, leaving 11 bases not matched to a gene. Germline CDR1 and CDR2: SEHNR and FQNEAQ (reference sequence).

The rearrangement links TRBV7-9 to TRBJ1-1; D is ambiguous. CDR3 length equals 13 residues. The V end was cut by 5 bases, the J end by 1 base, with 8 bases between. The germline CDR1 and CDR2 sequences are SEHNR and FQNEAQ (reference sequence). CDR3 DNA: TGTGCCAGCAGCGGTCGCGGGAACACTGAAGCTTTCTTT. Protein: CASSGRGNTEAFF.